This T cell receptor beta chain was captured by sequencing in a study of T cells in tuberculosis. Study as a whole: Samples predate treatment or fall within its first 7 days.

In germline, CDR1 is GTSNPN, CDR2 SVGIG (reference sequence). CDR3 length: 17 residues. J was trimmed by 0 bases and V by 1 base; bases with no gene match: 12. For this clone: Its antigen is not identified.

Points from the study as a whole: Shorter CDR3-alpha in active tuberculosis partly drove smaller distances. GMM-specific TCRs were nearer to active tuberculosis alpha repertoires, suggesting expansion. Classification accuracy was approximately 85% (AUROC approximately 0.89) with the GMM-specific repertoire.

As for time point: new active TB diagnosis, blood taken before or within 7 days of starting treatment. Some clones are missing from TCRdb's copy, which holds only in-frame ones; the method was immunoSEQ multiplex PCR. The table shows approximately 35,000 clones, with approximately 90% occurring only once. This chain joins TRBV30 and TRBJ2-7; TRBD2 matches at 7 bases. Material: PBMCs, obtained at tuberculosis diagnosis. The TCR was taken from an adult with tuberculosis. Some clones in this sample may be carry-over from other donors' samples. DNA for the CDR3: TGTGCCTGGAGTGACCTCATGGGGGGGGGTTTCTCCTACGAGCAGTACTTC. It encodes CAWSDLMGGGFSYEQYF.